This is a list of T cell receptor beta chains from one sample in a study of beta chain features in type 1 diabetes. Some clones are missing from TCRdb's copy, which holds only in-frame ones; the method was immunoSEQ multiplex PCR. This table has over 650,000 clones, around an eighth appearing once. Sequencing was carried out using naive CD4+ T cells from blood. The receptors here all came from a man aged 18 to 30 with type 1 diabetes. The CDR3 runs from the conserved cysteine through the conserved F or W. The D gene is left open where the match is weak. Part of the rows lack a size; the others show once, few, many or a class for expanded clones.

cdr3_aa: CASSEGTGANVLTF
cdr3_nt: TGTGCCAGTAGTGAGGGGACTGGGGCCAACGTCCTGACTTTC
d_call: NA
j_call: TRBJ2-6
clone_size: NA
v_call: TRBV19

cdr3_aa: CASSPGAFLEQFF
cdr3_nt: TGTGCCAGCAGTCCGGGAGCCTTTTTAGAGCAGTTCTTC
d_call: NA
j_call: TRBJ2-1
clone_size: NA
v_call: TRBV11-2

cdr3_aa: CASSQPGTIGGANRDGYTF
cdr3_nt: TGCGCCAGCAGCCAACCGGGCACAATTGGGGGGGCAAATCGAGATGGCTACACCTTC
d_call: NA
j_call: TRBJ1-2
clone_size: NA
v_call: TRBV4-1

cdr3_aa: CASRHTTRERTDTQYF
cdr3_nt: TGTGCCAGCAGGCACACTACTAGGGAAAGAACAGATACGCAGTATTTT
d_call: NA
j_call: TRBJ2-3
clone_size: NA
v_call: TRBV6-6

cdr3_aa: CTSSPIPSGSGETQYF
cdr3_nt: TGCACCAGCAGCCCCATACCGAGCGGGAGCGGGGAGACCCAGTACTTC
d_call: NA
j_call: TRBJ2-5
clone_size: NA
v_call: TRBV1

cdr3_aa: CAISPGQDGDGYTF
cdr3_nt: TGTGCCATCAGCCCGGGACAGGATGGGGATGGCTACACCTTC
d_call: TRBD1
j_call: TRBJ1-2
clone_size: NA
v_call: TRBV10-3

cdr3_aa: CAISDRKPYEQYF
cdr3_nt: TGTGCCATCAGTGATCGGAAGCCCTACGAGCAGTACTTC
d_call: NA
j_call: TRBJ2-7
clone_size: NA
v_call: TRBV10-3

cdr3_aa: CASTYGQASSPLHF
cdr3_nt: TGTGCCAGCACATACGGACAGGCCAGCTCACCCCTCCACTTT
d_call: TRBD1
j_call: TRBJ1-6
clone_size: NA
v_call: TRBV28

cdr3_aa: CASSVRGQQETQYF
cdr3_nt: TGTGCCAGCAGCGTACGGGGACAGCAAGAGACCCAGTACTTC
d_call: TRBD1
j_call: TRBJ2-5
clone_size: few
v_call: TRBV9

cdr3_aa: CAISPGEGSEAFF
cdr3_nt: TGTGCCATCAGTCCAGGGGAAGGGTCTGAAGCTTTCTTT
d_call: NA
j_call: TRBJ1-1
clone_size: NA
v_call: TRBV10-3

cdr3_aa: CASSSTRDRQETQYF
cdr3_nt: TGTGCCAGCAGCAGCACTCGGGACAGACAAGAGACCCAGTACTTC
d_call: NA
j_call: TRBJ2-5
clone_size: few
v_call: TRBV21-1

cdr3_aa: CASSFRHGEAFF
cdr3_nt: TGTGCCAGCAGCTTTCGTCATGGTGAAGCTTTCTTT
d_call: NA
j_call: TRBJ1-1
clone_size: NA
v_call: TRBV5-6

cdr3_aa: CASSRVRPKGDTQYF
cdr3_nt: TGTGCCAGCTCACGAGTGCGACCTAAGGGAGATACGCAGTATTTT
d_call: NA
j_call: TRBJ2-3
clone_size: few
v_call: TRBV18

cdr3_aa: CASTLWQGANYGYTF
cdr3_nt: TGTGCCAGTACATTATGGCAGGGGGCTAACTATGGCTACACCTTC
d_call: TRBD1
j_call: TRBJ1-2
clone_size: NA
v_call: TRBV19

cdr3_aa: CASLEGNSGANVLTF
cdr3_nt: TGTGCCAGCTTGGAGGGGAACTCTGGGGCCAACGTCCTGACTTTC
d_call: NA
j_call: TRBJ2-6
clone_size: NA
v_call: TRBV7-9

cdr3_aa: CASSSEQSGANVLTF
cdr3_nt: TGCGCCAGCAGCTCGGAGCAATCTGGGGCCAACGTCCTGACTTTC
d_call: NA
j_call: TRBJ2-6
clone_size: NA
v_call: TRBV5-1

cdr3_aa: CASRERGQTDEQFF
cdr3_nt: TGTGCCAGCAGAGAACGTGGGCAGACGGATGAGCAGTTCTTC
d_call: NA
j_call: TRBJ2-1
clone_size: NA
v_call: TRBV7-6

cdr3_aa: CAIRPGLEWNTEAFF
cdr3_nt: TGTGCCATCAGGCCAGGGTTGGAATGGAACACTGAAGCTTTCTTT
d_call: NA
j_call: TRBJ1-1
clone_size: few
v_call: TRBV10-3

cdr3_aa: CASSRRRNYGYTF
cdr3_nt: TGTGCCAGCAGTAGGAGACGGAACTATGGCTACACCTTC
d_call: NA
j_call: TRBJ1-2
clone_size: NA
v_call: TRBV28

cdr3_aa: CSVLDRGGADTQYF
cdr3_nt: TGCAGCGTTCTAGACAGGGGAGGGGCAGATACGCAGTATTTT
d_call: NA
j_call: TRBJ2-3
clone_size: few
v_call: TRBV29-1

cdr3_aa: CASSGGPQPYF
cdr3_nt: TGTGCCAGCAGTGGGGGACCCCAGCCATACTTC
d_call: NA
j_call: TRBJ2-7
clone_size: NA
v_call: TRBV6-1

cdr3_aa: CAISRTSGTDTQYF
cdr3_nt: TGTGCCATCAGTCGGACTAGCGGCACAGATACGCAGTATTTT
d_call: TRBD2
j_call: TRBJ2-3
clone_size: few
v_call: TRBV10-3

cdr3_aa: CASSRDVRQLFF
cdr3_nt: TGTGCCAGCAGCCGAGATGTCCGGCAGCTGTTTTTT
d_call: NA
j_call: TRBJ2-2
clone_size: NA
v_call: TRBV28

cdr3_aa: CAISYTPPRREQYF
cdr3_nt: TGTGCCATCAGTTACACCCCCCCCCGGCGCGAGCAGTACTTC
d_call: NA
j_call: TRBJ2-7
clone_size: NA
v_call: TRBV10-3

cdr3_aa: CAWITSGGFFTGELFF
cdr3_nt: TGTGCCTGGATCACTAGCGGGGGGTTCTTCACCGGGGAGCTGTTTTTT
d_call: TRBD2
j_call: TRBJ2-2
clone_size: NA
v_call: TRBV30

cdr3_aa: CASAEDSGNTIYF
cdr3_nt: TGTGCCAGCGCGGAGGACTCTGGAAACACCATATATTTT
d_call: NA
j_call: TRBJ1-3
clone_size: NA
v_call: TRBV6-6

cdr3_aa: CASSFPATYEQYF
cdr3_nt: TGTGCCAGCAGCTTTCCGGCTACCTACGAGCAGTACTTC
d_call: NA
j_call: TRBJ2-7
clone_size: NA
v_call: TRBV7-9

cdr3_aa: CASTDSNTEAFF
cdr3_nt: TGTGCCAGCACGGACTCGAACACTGAAGCTTTCTTT
d_call: NA
j_call: TRBJ1-1
clone_size: few
v_call: TRBV25-1

cdr3_aa: CASSLTGLQNYGYTF
cdr3_nt: TGTGCCAGCAGCTTGACAGGACTTCAAAACTATGGCTACACCTTC
d_call: NA
j_call: TRBJ1-2
clone_size: NA
v_call: TRBV9

cdr3_aa: CASSFVALRRETQYF
cdr3_nt: TGTGCCAGCAGCTTCGTCGCCCTCCGGAGGGAGACCCAGTACTTC
d_call: NA
j_call: TRBJ2-5
clone_size: NA
v_call: TRBV7-2

cdr3_aa: CASSLEAGGPDTQYF
cdr3_nt: TGCGCCAGCAGCTTGGAAGCGGGAGGGCCCGATACGCAGTATTTT
d_call: TRBD2
j_call: TRBJ2-3
clone_size: few
v_call: TRBV5-1

cdr3_aa: CSGSWGDTQYF
cdr3_nt: TGCAGTGGATCCTGGGGGGATACGCAGTATTTT
d_call: NA
j_call: TRBJ2-3
clone_size: few
v_call: TRBV20-1

cdr3_aa: CAWRSLLRDYGYTF
cdr3_nt: TGTGCCTGGAGGAGCCTCTTAAGGGACTATGGCTACACCTTC
d_call: NA
j_call: TRBJ1-2
clone_size: NA
v_call: TRBV30

cdr3_aa: CASSAVPFTGELFF
cdr3_nt: TGTGCCAGCAGCGCCGTTCCTTTCACCGGGGAGCTGTTTTTT
d_call: NA
j_call: TRBJ2-2
clone_size: NA
v_call: TRBV9

cdr3_aa: CASSVGAGGTGEGYTF
cdr3_nt: TGTGCCAGCAGCGTTGGAGCTGGGGGGACAGGGGAAGGCTACACCTTC
d_call: TRBD1
j_call: TRBJ1-2
clone_size: NA
v_call: TRBV9

cdr3_aa: CASSQITGELFF
cdr3_nt: TGTGCCAGCAGTCAGATTACCGGGGAGCTGTTTTTT
d_call: NA
j_call: TRBJ2-2
clone_size: NA
v_call: TRBV6-5

cdr3_aa: CASRRTGDETQYF
cdr3_nt: TGTGCCAGCAGGAGGACAGGGGATGAGACCCAGTACTTC
d_call: TRBD1
j_call: TRBJ2-5
clone_size: few
v_call: TRBV6-5

cdr3_aa: CASSVGYYNSPLHF
cdr3_nt: TGTGCCAGCAGCGTAGGGTACTACAATTCACCCCTCCACTTT
d_call: NA
j_call: TRBJ1-6
clone_size: NA
v_call: TRBV9